This entry describes one T cell receptor (beta chain). What it recognizes is unknown. Profiling relied on immunoSEQ multiplex PCR, and the TCRdb table lists in-frame clones only, not all of them. The profile shows 500 or so clones, about four fifths of them singletons. Poor-prognosis osteosarcoma patients supplied post-treatment primary, local recurrence and metastasis tumor specimens. This specimen comes from a study of the immune and genomic landscape of osteosarcoma. Study findings and constraints: Productive clonality was low overall, averaging approximately 0.087, maximum approximately 0.3.

Germline lookup yields CDR1 SGHVS and CDR2 FNYEAQ. The CDR3 extends over 13 amino acids. V was clipped by 5 bases and J by 7 bases; unmatched bases: 5. The receptor's source is a human donor with osteosarcoma. Material: osteosarcoma tumor tissue from the lung. The chain has TRBV7-6 and TRBJ2-7; 10 bases match TRBD2. This CDR3 reads CASSQAGGLEQYF. DNA of the CDR3: TGTGCCAGCAGCCAAGCGGGGGGGCTTGAGCAGTACTTC.